The rows below give T cell receptor beta chains drawn from one sample of a study of post-analysis software for immune sequencing data. TCRdb fed the PCR reads into MiXCR, producing one record per CDR3 protein. Of hundreds of thousands of distinct CDR3 sequences in the sample, 55% to 70% were seen once. Input material: blood. Receptors were obtained from a girl aged 2-10 years with multiple sclerosis. CDR3s include the opening cysteine and the closing phenylalanine or tryptophan. A D gene is named only where the DNA matches it firmly. Size is omitted from some rows. Given values are once, few, many or a class for expanded clones.

J gene: TRBJ2-5; clone size: -; V gene: TRBV6-5; D gene: -; CDR3 protein: CASSEVRGLGETQYF; CDR3 DNA: TGTGCCAGCAGTGAGGTTCGGGGATTGGGGGAGACCCAGTACTTC
J gene: TRBJ2-1; clone size: few; V gene: TRBV6-5; D gene: TRBD2; CDR3 protein: CASRRTSGYGEQFF; CDR3 DNA: TGTGCCAGCAGGCGCACTAGCGGGTATGGTGAGCAGTTCTTC
J gene: TRBJ1-2; clone size: -; V gene: TRBV27; D gene: -; CDR3 protein: CASSVLPNYGYTF; CDR3 DNA: TGTGCCAGCAGCGTCCTTCCGAACTATGGCTACACCTTC
J gene: TRBJ2-5; clone size: few; V gene: TRBV12-3/TRBV12-4; D gene: -; CDR3 protein: CASSSEGLDAETQYF; CDR3 DNA: TGTGCCAGCAGTTCAGAGGGGCTCGATGCGGAGACCCAGTACTTC
J gene: TRBJ2-7; clone size: -; V gene: TRBV20-1; D gene: TRBD2; CDR3 protein: CSATGTSGRTYEQYF; CDR3 DNA: TGCAGTGCTACCGGGACTAGCGGGAGGACCTACGAGCAGTACTTC
J gene: TRBJ2-5; clone size: -; V gene: TRBV29-1; D gene: -; CDR3 protein: CSVEEGRYVQETQYF; CDR3 DNA: TGCAGCGTTGAAGAGGGGCGTTATGTACAAGAGACCCAGTACTTC
J gene: TRBJ2-3; clone size: -; V gene: TRBV12-3/TRBV12-4; D gene: -; CDR3 protein: CASSLRIGPDAQYF; CDR3 DNA: TGTGCCAGCAGCCTGAGAATCGGTCCAGATGCGCAGTATTTT
J gene: TRBJ1-2; clone size: -; V gene: TRBV5-1; D gene: -; CDR3 protein: CASSPGAPGYTF; CDR3 DNA: TGCGCCAGCAGCCCTGGTGCTCCCGGCTACACCTTC
J gene: TRBJ2-1; clone size: -; V gene: TRBV3-1; D gene: TRBD2; CDR3 protein: CASSFRLANKNEQFF; CDR3 DNA: TGTGCCAGCAGTTTTAGACTAGCGAACAAGAATGAGCAGTTCTTC
J gene: TRBJ1-2; clone size: -; V gene: TRBV7-2; D gene: TRBD1; CDR3 protein: CASSLNPGQGANGYTF; CDR3 DNA: TGTGCCAGCAGCTTAAACCCGGGACAGGGGGCGAATGGCTACACCTTC